These 2 T cell receptor beta chains came from one sample sequenced in a study of metastatic and nonmetastatic thyroid tumors. TCRdb re-called the PCR reads via MiXCR. In the table there are 100,000 or so clones, 15% of which are singletons. Every patient was untreated before thyroid surgery. The sample was blood. Every receptor here comes from a female donor with papillary thyroid cancer or a benign thyroid nodule (not recorded which). Some clones in this sample may be carry-over from other donors' samples.

Turning to this clone: This may arise from a read error, as a much more abundant clone is one base away. Within the sample, other DNA sequences also encode this same CDR3. The chain recombines TRBV10-3 with TRBJ2-5; D unresolved. This CDR3 contains 13 residues. CDR1 is ENHRY and CDR2 is SYGVKD in the germline V gene. With 4 bases removed from V and 3 bases from J, the gap between germline ends came to 9 bases. The CDR3 nucleotides are TGTGCCATCAGTGGACGATGGGAAGAGACCCAGTACTTC. Protein sequence: CAISGRWEETQYF.

The chain combines TRBV5-3 with TRBJ2-7, with TRBD2 identical over 7 bases. TRBV5-3 is flagged as an ORF with uncertain function. Germline trimming cut 4 bases from V and 7 bases from J; bases unmatched to any gene: 11. This CDR3 has 14 amino acids. Written as DNA, the CDR3 is TGTGCCAGAAGCCCCACCAGCGGGGCGCGGGAGCAGTACTTC. Its protein is CARSPTSGAREQYF.